The T cell receptor beta chain described here comes from a study of cytomegalovirus exposure and HLA in healthy donors. As for this clone: What it recognizes is unknown.

PCR primers comprised 60 Vbeta and 13 Jbeta primers. Assay: immunoSEQ multiplex PCR; the TCRdb copy retains only in-frame clones and omits some. The profile shows tens of thousands of clones, 75% to 90% of them singletons. Germline loops: CDR1 MNHNY, CDR2 SVGAGI (reference sequence). Deletions cut 0 bases from V and 3 bases from J, with 9 bases between. CDR3 length: 15 amino acids. Findings and limits, study-wide: One later analysis reportedly identified an Asian-associated ancestry cluster that showed fewer N-insertions than the 666-donor mean. Available immune exposure information was restricted to CMV serostatus only.

The clonotype was recovered from a woman younger than 45 in good health and CMV-seropositive. The chain carries TRBV6-6 and TRBJ1-5, with D hard to call. The specimen sequenced was PBMCs. In DNA form, the CDR3 reads TGTGCCAGCAGTTACTCGATACAGAACAATCAGCCCCAGCATTTT. Translated, it gives CASSYSIQNNQPQHF.